These 3 T cell receptor beta chains originate from one sample sequenced in a study of blood T cell repertoires in COVID-19. Sequenced by immunoSEQ multiplex PCR; TCRdb stores in-frame clones only, minus some. Of about 250,000 clones detected, roughly nine tenths appear once; the ten largest clones hold about 3%. The sequenced sample consisted of peripheral blood. These receptors all come from a man aged 18 to 35 with active or convalescent COVID-19.

CDR3 coding DNA: TGTGCCAGCAGCGCCGGGACAGGGGGCTACAATGAGCAGTTCTTC. It specifies CASSAGTGGYNEQFF. The chain recombines TRBV13 with TRBJ2-1; 11 bases align to TRBD1. CDR1 and CDR2 (germline): PRHDT, FYEKMQ (reference sequence). There are 15 residues in the CDR3. The trim removed 5 bases at V and 3 bases at J, leaving 3 bases unmatched.

This sequence joins TRBV5-1 and TRBJ1-2; D may be TRBD1 (6 bases). CDR1 and CDR2 (germline): SGHRS, YFSETQ. V lost 1 base to trimming and J lost 4 bases, with 17 bases between them. This CDR3 region has 16 residues. This chain's CDR3 is CASSLNYRALSYGYTF. The CDR3 nucleotides are TGCGCCAGCAGCTTGAACTACAGGGCCTTATCCTATGGCTACACCTTC.

V gene TRBV27 combines with J gene TRBJ2-7; TRBD1 is a possible D gene (5 bases). The length of the CDR3 is 15 residues. Germline V gene lookup returns CDR1 MNHEY and CDR2 SMNVEV (reference sequence). The ends were cut back, 8 bases at V and 1 base at J, with 18 bases in the middle. CDR3: CASFSRAGRSYEQYF. CDR3 DNA: TGTGCCAGCTTCAGTCGGGCAGGGCGATCCTACGAGCAGTACTTC.